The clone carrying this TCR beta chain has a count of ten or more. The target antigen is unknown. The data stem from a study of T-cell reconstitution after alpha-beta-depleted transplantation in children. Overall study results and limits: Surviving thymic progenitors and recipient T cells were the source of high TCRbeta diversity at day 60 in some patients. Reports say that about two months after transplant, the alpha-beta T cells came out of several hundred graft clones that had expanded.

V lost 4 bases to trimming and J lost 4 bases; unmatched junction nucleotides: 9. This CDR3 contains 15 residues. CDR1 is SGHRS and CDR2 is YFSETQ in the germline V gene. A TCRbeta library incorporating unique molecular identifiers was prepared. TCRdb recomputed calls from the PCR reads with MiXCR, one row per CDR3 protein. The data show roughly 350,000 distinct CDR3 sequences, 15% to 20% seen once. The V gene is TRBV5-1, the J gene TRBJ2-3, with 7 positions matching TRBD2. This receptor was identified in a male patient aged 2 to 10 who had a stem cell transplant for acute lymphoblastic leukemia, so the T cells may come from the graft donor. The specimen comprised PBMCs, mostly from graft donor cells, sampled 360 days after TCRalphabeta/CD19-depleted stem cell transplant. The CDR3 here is CASSELARDADTQYF. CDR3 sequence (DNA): TGCGCCAGCAGCGAACTAGCGAGGGATGCAGATACGCAGTATTTT.